This TCR beta chain was sequenced for a study of shared clonotypes between healthy human individuals. Regarding the study as a whole: Between a few donors, naive CD4 clonotypes were shared at a level of approximately 5%. The study generally estimated greater richness for naive than memory subsets.

TCRdb keeps only in-frame clones here, not all; method: immunoSEQ multiplex PCR. The table has some 1 million clones, around 76% seen once. Germline V lookup: CDR1 MNHEY, CDR2 SVGAGI. V was clipped by 5 bases and J by 4 bases, with 12 bases between them. The CDR3 spans 14 residues. To note about this clone: Its target is unknown.

The rearrangement links TRBV6-5 to TRBJ1-3; D call uncertain. Input material: memory CD4+ T cells sorted from blood. Described subset: CD45RA-negative fraction. The TCR was taken from a man younger than 35 in good health. CDR3 DNA sequence: TGTGCCAGCAGTCCCTCCGGGCGGGGAAACACCATATATTTT. Its translation is CASSPSGRGNTIYF.